The clone carrying this T cell receptor beta chain was detected only a few times. The antigen is undetermined. Primed by a sample-barcoded 5' primer and a J-beta primer mix, a second PCR proceeded for about 6 to 12 cycles. TCRdb processed the 5' RACE reads anew with MiXCR; each CDR3 protein has one entry. This sample yields about 290,000 distinct CDR3 sequences, of which 25% to 30% are seen a single time; around 30% belongs to the top ten. This sample is drawn from a study of blood T cells in healthy people across ages. The CDR3 is made up of 12 amino acids. CDR1 and CDR2 (germline): DFQATT, SNEGSKA (reference sequence). The donors, all healthy, were Caucasians living in Russia, aged roughly 6 to 90. Per sample, extraction of total RNA gave at least 5.5 micrograms in every case. Study-level results: Underestimates were what the diversity estimates from one million T cells were considered to be.

Specimen: blood. V is TRBV20-1 and J is TRBJ2-5; D gene unclear. The TCR comes from a woman in her 70s in good health. CDR3 residues: CTAGEGKETQYF. The CDR3 DNA follows: TGCACAGCAGGCGAAGGGAAAGAGACCCAGTACTTC.